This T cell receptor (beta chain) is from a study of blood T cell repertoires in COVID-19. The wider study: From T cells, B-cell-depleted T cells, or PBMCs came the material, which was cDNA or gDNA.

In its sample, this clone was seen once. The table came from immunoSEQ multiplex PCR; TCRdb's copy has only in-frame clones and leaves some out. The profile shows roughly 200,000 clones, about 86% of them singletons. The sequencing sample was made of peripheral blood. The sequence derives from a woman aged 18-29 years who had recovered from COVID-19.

The chain's CDR3 is CASSDRGNPYNEQFF. The CDR3 nucleotides are TGTGCCAGCAGCGACAGGGGAAACCCCTACAATGAGCAGTTCTTC. This chain links TRBV9 with TRBJ2-1; 7 bases fit TRBD1. V trimming: 3 bases; J trimming: 2 bases; junction bases outside the gene matches: 5. Looked up from germline, CDR1 is SGDLS and CDR2 is YYNGEE. The CDR3 is made up of 15 amino acids.